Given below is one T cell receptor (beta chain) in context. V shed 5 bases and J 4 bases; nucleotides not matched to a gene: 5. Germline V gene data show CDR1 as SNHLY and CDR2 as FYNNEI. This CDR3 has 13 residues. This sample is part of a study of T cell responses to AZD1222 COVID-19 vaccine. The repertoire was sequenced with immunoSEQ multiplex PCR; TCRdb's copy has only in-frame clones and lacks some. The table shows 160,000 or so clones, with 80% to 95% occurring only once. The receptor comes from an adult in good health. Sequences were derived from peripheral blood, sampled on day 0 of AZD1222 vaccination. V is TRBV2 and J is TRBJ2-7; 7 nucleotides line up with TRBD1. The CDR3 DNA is TGTGCCAGCAGTCAAGACAGGGTGTACGAGCAGTACTTC. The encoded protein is CASSQDRVYEQYF.